These T cell receptor beta chains were read from a single sample in a study of shared clonotypes between healthy human individuals. This table comes from immunoSEQ multiplex PCR, and its TCRdb copy is limited to in-frame clones, with some not included. The sample holds roughly 410,000 clones, about 96% seen once. The sequencing input was memory CD8+ T cells sorted from blood. All receptors derive from a man younger than 45 in good health. Each CDR3 is given with its conserved first and last residue. A D gene is named only where the DNA matches it firmly. Clone size, where shown, is once, few, many, or a class for clones that have expanded.

cdr3_nt cdr3_aa v_call cdr3_length j_call d_call clone_size
TGTGCCAGCAGCTTGGTGGCGCGGTCGAACACCGGGGAGCTGTTTTTT CASSLVARSNTGELFF TRBV5-6 16 TRBJ2-2 NA NA
TGCGCCAGCAGCTTGGTCCTAGCGTCCTACAATGAGCAGTTCTTC CASSLVLASYNEQFF TRBV5-1 15 TRBJ2-1 NA NA
TGTGCCAGCAGTGAATTGCACAGCGATGGCTACACCTTC CASSELHSDGYTF TRBV2 13 TRBJ1-2 NA few
TGCGCCAGCAGACCCATCTCTGGGGCCAACGTCCTGACTTTC CASRPISGANVLTF TRBV10-2 14 TRBJ2-6 NA NA
TGTGCCAGCAGAGAGGACAGGGGATACAATGAGCAGTTCTTC CASREDRGYNEQFF TRBV28 14 TRBJ2-1 TRBD1 NA
TGCGCCCTAGGGCTAGCGGGAAGTAATGAGCAGTTCTTC CALGLAGSNEQFF TRBV10-1 13 TRBJ2-1 TRBD2 NA
TGCGCCAGCAGCTTAGACCCGATCCGAACAGATACGCAGTATTTT CASSLDPIRTDTQYF TRBV5-1 15 TRBJ2-3 NA NA
TGTGCCAGCAGTGATGGGTTCTATGGCTACACCTTC CASSDGFYGYTF TRBV28 12 TRBJ1-2 NA NA
TGCGCCAGCAGCTACTCTGGGCAGGGGGGCGAGACCCAGTACTTC CASSYSGQGGETQYF TRBV5-1 15 TRBJ2-5 NA NA
TGTGCCAGCAGTGAGGGGGTCACGGAAGATCAGCCCCAGCATTTT CASSEGVTEDQPQHF TRBV2 15 TRBJ1-5 NA NA
TGTGCTAGTGGTTTGAAGCTTCTAGCCCAGAACTCCTACAATGAGCAGTTCTTC CASGLKLLAQNSYNEQFF TRBV12-5 18 TRBJ2-1 NA NA